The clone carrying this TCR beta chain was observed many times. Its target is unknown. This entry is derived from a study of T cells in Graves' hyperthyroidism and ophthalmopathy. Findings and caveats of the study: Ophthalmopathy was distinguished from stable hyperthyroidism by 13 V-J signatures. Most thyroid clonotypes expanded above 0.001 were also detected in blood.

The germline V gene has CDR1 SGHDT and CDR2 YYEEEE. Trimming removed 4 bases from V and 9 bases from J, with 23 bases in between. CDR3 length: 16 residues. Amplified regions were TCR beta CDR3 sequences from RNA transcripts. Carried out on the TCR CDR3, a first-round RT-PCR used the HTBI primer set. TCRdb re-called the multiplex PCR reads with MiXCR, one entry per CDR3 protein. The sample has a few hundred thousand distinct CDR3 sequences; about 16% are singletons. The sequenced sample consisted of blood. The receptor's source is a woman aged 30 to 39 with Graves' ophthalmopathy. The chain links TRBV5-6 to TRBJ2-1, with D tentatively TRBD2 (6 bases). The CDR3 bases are TGTGCCAGCAGCGGAGGGTCAGGAGGTGACTTGAGTGAGCAGTTCTTC. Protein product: CASSGGSGGDLSEQFF.